The 30 T cell receptor beta chains reported below all come from one sample, sequenced in a study of blood T cells in healthy people across ages. With a J-beta primer mix and a sample-barcoded 5' primer, a second PCR ran about 7 to 12 cycles. TCRdb re-analysed the 5' RACE reads in MiXCR, keeping a single row per CDR3 protein. This sample has around 600,000 distinct CDR3 sequences, with more than 45% found just once. Sequencing was done on a sample of blood. Receptors originate from an elderly man in good health.

The chain combines TRBV10-3 with TRBJ2-1, with 9 bases fitting TRBD1. The J call may not be correct, given that the DNA end is closer to TRBJ2-7. Germline CDR1 and CDR2: ENHRY and SYGVKD. The CDR3 has 16 amino acids. The CDR3 sequence: CAIMDRGMSSYNEQYF. The CDR3 nucleotides read TGTGCCATCATGGACAGGGGCATGAGCTCCTACAATGAGCAGTACTTC.

This chain uses TRBV3-1 with TRBJ2-2; 10 positions agree with TRBD2. The length of the CDR3 is 16 residues. Germline V lookup: CDR1 LGHDT, CDR2 YNNKEL (reference sequence). With 5 bases clipped from V and 2 bases from J, the junction kept 5 bases outside the gene matches. The CDR3 bases are TGTGCCAGCAGCTCTCGGACTAGCGGCAACACCGGGGAGCTGTTTTTT. This encodes CASSSRTSGNTGELFF.

The rearrangement joins TRBV7-2 to TRBJ2-1, with 12 bases fitting TRBD2. Losses at the gene ends were 5 bases for V and 6 bases for J; bases not matched to a gene: 8. In germline, CDR1 is SGHTA, CDR2 FQGNSA. This CDR3 spans 16 amino acids. This CDR3 is CASSRRLAGVGNEQFF. The DNA for the CDR3 is TGTGCCAGCAGCAGGAGACTAGCGGGGGTGGGCAATGAGCAGTTCTTC.

The sample holds many counts of this clonotype. This rearrangement joins TRBV7-9 to TRBJ2-5, with D perhaps matching TRBD2 (5 bases). CDR1 and CDR2 from the germline V gene are SEHNR and FQNEAQ (reference sequence). Trimming left V 4 bases short and J 5 bases short, with 17 bases between. The length of the CDR3 is 15 residues. The CDR3 is CASSSGGWYMETQYF. CDR3 nucleotides: TGTGCCAGCAGCTCTGGCGGGTGGTACATGGAGACCCAGTACTTC. The variable domain in full, with the rest retrieved from reference TRBV7-9 and TRBJ2-5, is DTGVSQNPRHKITKRGQNVTFRCDPISEHNRLYWYRQTLGQGPEFLTYFQNEAQLEKSRLLSDRFSAERPKGSFSTLEIQRTEQGDSAMYLCASSSGGWYMETQYFGPGTRLLVL.

The chain has TRBV27 and TRBJ2-3; 9 bases fit TRBD1. Looked up from germline, CDR1 is MNHEY and CDR2 is SMNVEV (reference sequence). V was pared by 8 bases and J by 4 bases, with 10 bases of the junction left unmatched. The CDR3 contains 15 residues. CDR3 nucleotide sequence: TGTGCCAGCGCACCGGGACAGGGAAGACCAGATACGCAGTATTTT. Translation: CASAPGQGRPDTQYF.

This clonotype has only a few counts. The V call is TRBV3-1, the J call TRBJ2-3, with D unresolved. CDR3 length: 13 amino acids. Trimming cost V 0 bases and J 5 bases, with 6 bases left between them. Germline CDR1 LGHDT, CDR2 YNNKEL (reference sequence). The CDR3 DNA reads TGTGCCAGCAGCCAAGATCTTCTAGATACGCAGTATTTT. This gives the protein CASSQDLLDTQYF.

V and J are TRBV24-1 and TRBJ2-3; D gene ambiguous. Germline CDR1 is KGHDR and CDR2 is SFDVKD. The CDR3 is made up of 11 amino acids. Trimming cost V 2 bases and J 9 bases, with 5 bases left between them. CDR3 nucleotide sequence: TGTGCCACCAGTGATTCCGTCACGCAGTATTTT. Translated: CATSDSVTQYF.

The rearrangement uses TRBV20-1 and TRBJ2-7; 10 bases agree with TRBD1. Per the germline V gene, CDR1 is DFQATT and CDR2 is SNEGSKA (reference sequence). The V and J ends lost 0 bases and 4 bases, in that order; junction bases with no gene match: 6. The CDR3 has 15 amino acids. The CDR3 reads CSARDRGTGAYEQYF. For the CDR3, the DNA is TGCAGTGCTAGAGATCGTGGGACAGGGGCGTACGAGCAGTACTTC.

The J gene is TRBJ1-5, the V gene TRBV20-1; D ambiguous. The CDR3 length is 15 residues. V gave up 2 bases and J gave up 3 bases, with 14 bases separating them. Germline assignment: CDR1 DFQATT and CDR2 SNEGSKA (reference sequence). The CDR3 region has the DNA TGCAGTGCTAGATTGTCCGGACGGATCAATCAGCCCCAGCATTTT. It yields the protein CSARLSGRINQPQHF.

This sequence joins TRBV6-4 and TRBJ2-7, with 8 nucleotides matching TRBD2. The CDR3 runs to 15 residues. CDR1 is MRHNA and CDR2 is SNTAGT in the germline V gene. Trimming took 6 bases from V and 0 from J; bases not matched to a gene: 7. The CDR3 bases are TGTGCCAGCAGCGCACTAGCGGCGACCTCCTACGAGCAGTACTTC. It is translated as CASSALAATSYEQYF.

The table lists this clonotype with a few counts. This chain connects TRBV7-9 to TRBJ2-7; D is ambiguous. Trimming removed 2 bases at V and 6 bases at J, with 11 bases between. Germline lookup yields CDR1 SEHNR and CDR2 FQNEAQ (reference sequence). The CDR3 totals 13 residues. The CDR3 DNA is TGTGCCAGCAGCTTACAGCCCCGGAGCGAGCAGTACTTC. Its translation is CASSLQPRSEQYF.

This clonotype was found once. The V gene is TRBV3-1, the J gene TRBJ2-7; D is unresolved. The V and J ends lost 11 bases and 2 bases respectively, with 10 bases between them. The CDR3 consists of 11 residues. Germline CDR1 LGHDT, CDR2 YNNKEL (reference sequence). CDR3: CAAAGAYEQYF. The CDR3 DNA is TGTGCCGCGGCCGGCGCCTACGAGCAGTACTTC.

The chain joins TRBV29-1 to TRBJ1-5, with no clear D. V was cut by 4 bases and J by 5 bases, with 12 bases left in between. CDR1 and CDR2 from the germline V gene are SQVTM and ANQGSEA. The CDR3 runs to 13 residues. CDR3 sequence (DNA): TGCAGCGTTGCTTCCGGGGAGGATCAGCCCCAGCATTTT. This codes for CSVASGEDQPQHF.

The V call is TRBV20-1, the J call TRBJ2-7; D may match TRBD1 or TRBD2 (6 bases each). This CDR3 region has 13 residues. Germline assignment: CDR1 DFQATT and CDR2 SNEGSKA (reference sequence). The V and J ends lost 3 bases and 3 bases respectively, with 12 bases between them. CDR3 DNA sequence: TGCAGTGCTAGGCCCGGGGGCATCTACGAGCAGTACTTC. It specifies CSARPGGIYEQYF.

The rearrangement uses TRBV5-1 and TRBJ2-2; 10 bases are a match to TRBD1. V dropped 4 bases and J dropped 4; count of bases not matched to a gene: 7. Germline CDR1 reads SGHRS; CDR2 reads YFSETQ. The CDR3 totals 16 residues. CDR3 bases: TGCGCCAGCAGCCGAACCGGGACAGGGGCCACCGGGGAGCTGTTTTTT. Translating gives CASSRTGTGATGELFF.

In nucleotides, the CDR3 is TGTGCCAGCAGCAGAGATTTCCGGGACAGGGGTGTGCAGTACTTC. As protein: CASSRDFRDRGVQYF. The J gene is TRBJ2-5, the V gene TRBV6-5, with TRBD1 matching 10 bases. This CDR3 is built from 15 residues. V shed 6 bases and J 11 bases; nucleotides not matched to a gene: 15. Germline lookup yields CDR1 MNHEY and CDR2 SVGAGI.

Only a few counts were recorded for this clonotype. This chain uses TRBV7-9 with TRBJ2-3, with TRBD2 matching 8 bases. This CDR3 comprises 17 residues. V trimming: 4 bases; J trimming: 0 bases; junction bases outside the gene matches: 9. Germline CDR1 and CDR2: SEHNR and FQNEAQ (reference sequence). CDR3 sequence: CASSSGASGPSTDTQYF. Written as DNA, the CDR3 is TGTGCCAGCAGCTCGGGGGCTAGCGGGCCAAGCACAGATACGCAGTATTTT. Full variable domain (outside the CDR3, taken from reference TRBV7-9 and TRBJ2-3): DTGVSQNPRHKITKRGQNVTFRCDPISEHNRLYWYRQTLGQGPEFLTYFQNEAQLEKSRLLSDRFSAERPKGSFSTLEIQRTEQGDSAMYLCASSSGASGPSTDTQYFGPGTRLTVL.

A note on this clonotype: A much more abundant neighbour one base away suggests this may be a read error. The chain has TRBV6-6 and TRBJ2-3; 12 nucleotides align to TRBD1. CDR3 length: 14 amino acids. CDR1 and CDR2 from the germline V gene are MNHNY and SVGAGI (reference sequence). The CDR3 nucleotides are TGTGCCGGCAGGGACAGGGGGCTAGGAGATACGCAGTATTTT. It codes for CAGRDRGLGDTQYF.

The rearrangement links TRBV7-6 to TRBJ2-3, with 13 bases fitting TRBD2. The ends lost 5 bases at V and 6 bases at J; junction bases unmatched: 8. CDR1 and CDR2 (germline): SGHVS, FNYEAQ. This CDR3 comprises 16 residues. CDR3 sequence: CASSRTSGGAVDTQYF. The CDR3 region has the DNA TGTGCCAGCAGCCGAACTAGCGGGGGGGCGGTGGATACGCAGTATTTT.

Concerning this clonotype: Germline is not matched at one junction end, which may reflect a read error. This chain links TRBV7-2 with TRBJ2-5, with a possible D match to TRBD1 (5 bases). The CDR3 runs to 14 residues. The germline V gene has CDR1 SGHTA and CDR2 FQGNSA. CDR3 amino acids: CVSSSLTEVETQYF. The CDR3 nucleotides are TGTGTCAGCAGCTCCTTGACAGAAGTGGAGACCCAGTACTTC.

This clonotype occurred a few times. V gene TRBV25-1 combines with J gene TRBJ1-4, with 9 bases fitting TRBD1. Germline-derived CDR1 and CDR2 are MGHDK and SYGVNS. Losses at the gene ends were 3 bases for V and 4 bases for J; bases not matched to a gene: 3. This CDR3 region has 15 residues. The CDR3 coding sequence is TGTGCCAGCAGTGACTCGGGACAGGGTAATGAAAAACTGTTTTTT. Its protein is CASSDSGQGNEKLFF.

The J gene is TRBJ1-1, the V gene TRBV6-6; no clear D. Trimming removed 10 bases at V and 4 bases at J, with 13 bases between. The V gene's germline CDR1 is MNHNY and CDR2 SVGAGI (reference sequence). The CDR3 extends over 12 amino acids. Here the CDR3 DNA reads TGTGCCATCAAGCCCAGTTCCACTGAAGCTTTCTTT. It encodes CAIKPSSTEAFF.

The chain combines TRBV12-3 or TRBV12-4 with TRBJ2-5; 8 bases align to TRBD1. The assigned J gene may be wrong: the sequence end matches TRBJ2-4 better. The CDR3 has 14 amino acids. CDR3 loop: CASSLPQGVNIQYF. In nucleotides, the CDR3 is TGTGCCAGCAGCTTACCACAGGGGGTGAACATTCAGTACTTC.

This clonotype was seen only a few times. The rearrangement links TRBV12-3 or TRBV12-4 to TRBJ2-1; 10 bases map to TRBD2. J lost 4 bases, V lost 8 bases, and 8 bases had no gene match. CDR3 length: 15 amino acids. The DNA for the CDR3 is TGTGCCAGCGCCACTAGCGGGACGACTTACAATGAGCAGTTCTTC. This translates into CASATSGTTYNEQFF.

This clonotype was recorded many times. This chain links TRBV6-5 with TRBJ1-5, with D tentatively TRBD1 (5 bases). This CDR3 region has 17 residues. The germline CDR1 and CDR2 sequences are MNHEY and SVGAGI. Trimming shortened V by 6 bases and J by 0 bases, and 18 bases separated the two germline ends. The CDR3, as DNA: TGTGCCAGCAGCCCTAGGCAGGGCGGTTATAGCAATCAGCCCCAGCATTTT. Its translation is CASSPRQGGYSNQPQHF.

The rearrangement uses TRBV7-2 and TRBJ2-1, with 8 positions matching TRBD2. The CDR3 totals 17 residues. V lost 2 bases, J lost 8 bases, and 14 bases stayed unmatched. CDR1 SGHTA and CDR2 FQGNSA come from the germline V gene. The CDR3 reads CASSLSPSGGARDEQFF. CDR3 DNA sequence: TGTGCCAGCAGCTTATCCCCAAGCGGGGGAGCTCGCGATGAGCAGTTCTTC.

The chain employs TRBV6-2 or TRBV6-3 and TRBJ2-7; D is tentatively TRBD1 or TRBD2 (5 bases each). The V and J ends lost 3 bases and 0 bases respectively, with 27 bases between them. In germline, CDR1 is MNHEY, CDR2 SVGEGT. The CDR3 is 20 amino acids. The CDR3 nucleotides are TGTGCCAGCAGTTATCATGTTGGGGACGGTCAAACTACAAACTCCTACGAGCAGTACTTC. Translated, it gives CASSYHVGDGQTTNSYEQYF.

The gene calls are TRBV21-1 and TRBJ2-3; whether TRBD2, the table's D call, matches the DNA was not checked. TRBV21-1 corresponds to a pseudogene. The CDR3 runs 14 residues. The CDR3 reads CASSKALPQDTQYF. CDR3 nucleotides: TGTGCCAGCAGCAAAGCCCTCCCGCAGGATACGCAGTATTTT.

Details on this clonotype: This may arise from a read error, as a much more abundant clone is one base away. V usage is TRBV6-5 and J usage is TRBJ1-2; D is unclear. This CDR3 contains 13 residues. Germline loops: CDR1 MNHEY, CDR2 SVGAGI. CDR3 residues: CASSPWVGYGCTF. Here the CDR3 DNA reads TGTGCCAGCAGTCCCTGGGTGGGCTATGGCTGCACCTTC.

The gene calls are TRBV3-1 and TRBJ2-3, with 9 nucleotides matching TRBD2. From germline, CDR1 is LGHDT and CDR2 YNNKEL (reference sequence). The V and J ends lost 4 bases and 4 bases, in that order; junction bases with no gene match: 9. The CDR3 sequence is 16 residues long. The CDR3 loop is CASSPARTSAADTQYF. In DNA form, the CDR3 reads TGTGCCAGCAGCCCTGCCCGGACTAGCGCAGCAGATACGCAGTATTTT.